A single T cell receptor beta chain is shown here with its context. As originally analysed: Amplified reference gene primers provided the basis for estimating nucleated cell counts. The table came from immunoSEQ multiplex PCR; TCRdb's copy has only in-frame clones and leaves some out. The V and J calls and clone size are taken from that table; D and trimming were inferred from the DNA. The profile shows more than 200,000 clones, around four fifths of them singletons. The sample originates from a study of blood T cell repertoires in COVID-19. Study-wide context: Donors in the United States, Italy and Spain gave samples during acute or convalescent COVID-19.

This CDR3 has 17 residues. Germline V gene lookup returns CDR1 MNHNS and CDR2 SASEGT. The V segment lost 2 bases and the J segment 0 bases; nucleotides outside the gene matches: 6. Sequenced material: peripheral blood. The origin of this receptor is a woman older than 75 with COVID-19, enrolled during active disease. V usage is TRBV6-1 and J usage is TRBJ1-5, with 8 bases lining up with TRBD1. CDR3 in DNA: TGTGCCAGCAGTGAACAGGGGGCACGATATAGCAATCAGCCCCAGCATTTT. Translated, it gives CASSEQGARYSNQPQHF.